Shown below are 32 T cell receptor beta chains from a single sample sequenced in a study of CD8 T cells in ankylosing spondylitis. No antigens are known for them. In TCRdb, the 5' RACE reads were re-called with MiXCR into one record per CDR3 protein. The profile shows fewer than 400,000 distinct CDR3 sequences, around 20% of them singletons. General study findings and limits: Several highly homologous variants made up a TCR beta motif, and this motif appeared characteristic of ankylosing spondylitis blood.

Material for sequencing was blood, either unsorted or a sorted T cell fraction (not recorded which). These receptors all come from a male donor with ankylosing spondylitis.

This clonotype was observed a few times. The rearrangement joins TRBV11-2 to TRBJ2-4; TRBD2 agrees at 9 bases. The germline V gene encodes CDR1 SGHAT and CDR2 FQNNGV. J gave up 8 bases and V 3 bases, and 17 bases lay outside the gene matches. This CDR3 region has 18 residues. In DNA form, the CDR3 reads TGTGCCAGCAGCTTCCCCTTTGGTAGCGGGAGTGGTAAAGACATTCAGTACTTC. Its protein product is CASSFPFGSGSGKDIQYF.

The chain uses TRBV11-2 and TRBJ2-6; perhaps TRBD1 as D (6 bases). V dropped 2 bases and J dropped 0 bases, with 8 bases sitting between them. This CDR3 has 16 residues. Germline values: CDR1 SGHAT, CDR2 FQNNGV. CDR3 sequence (DNA): TGTGCCAGCAGCTTAACAGGGCCCTCTGGGGCCAACGTCCTGACTTTC. This encodes CASSLTGPSGANVLTF. Combining the CDR3 with reference TRBV11-2 and TRBJ2-6 gives the whole variable domain EAGVAQSPRYKIIEKRQSVAFWCNPISGHATLYWYQQILGQGPKLLIQFQNNGVVDDSQLPKDRFSAERLKGVDSTLKIQPAKLEDSAVYLCASSLTGPSGANVLTFGAGSRLTVL.

The chain carries TRBV20-1 and TRBJ2-3, with 7 bases fitting TRBD2. Germline V gene data show CDR1 as DFQATT and CDR2 as SNEGSKA (reference sequence). With 4 bases clipped from V and 4 bases from J, the junction kept 14 bases outside the gene matches. This CDR3 is built from 16 residues. The CDR3 here is CSAILLSGEGADTQYF. The CDR3 nucleotides read TGCAGTGCTATTCTCCTGAGCGGGGAAGGGGCAGATACGCAGTATTTT.

V is TRBV29-1 and J is TRBJ2-5; D tentatively reads TRBD1 or TRBD2 (5 bases each). Germline-derived CDR1 and CDR2 are SQVTM and ANQGSEA. CDR3 size: 15 residues. V gave up 4 bases and J gave up 1 base, with 16 bases separating them. The CDR3 DNA reads as TGCAGCGTTGGGGGGACCAGGGAGACCCAAGAGACCCAGTACTTC. It specifies CSVGGTRETQETQYF.

This clonotype was picked up a small number of times. The chain has TRBV20-1 and TRBJ1-2; D gene ambiguous. With 2 bases removed from V and 0 bases from J, the gap between germline ends came to 22 bases. The CDR3 runs to 18 residues. The V gene's germline CDR1 is DFQATT and CDR2 SNEGSKA (reference sequence). The CDR3 protein is CSARSLRNRQVSNYGYTF. In nucleotides, the CDR3 is TGCAGTGCTAGATCTCTCCGTAATCGGCAGGTCTCTAACTATGGCTACACCTTC.

The CDR3 DNA reads as TGCAGCATTTTGGGGTACAGGGATGGATTGGGCACTGAAGCTTTCTTT. Amino acids: CSILGYRDGLGTEAFF. V is TRBV29-1 and J is TRBJ1-1, with a possible D match to TRBD1 (6 bases). V was pared by 8 bases and J by 4 bases, with 26 bases between. CDR3 length: 16 amino acids. Looked up from germline, CDR1 is SQVTM and CDR2 is ANQGSEA. Filled out from reference TRBV29-1 and TRBJ1-1, the complete variable domain reads SAVISQKPSRDICQRGTSLTIQCQVDSQVTMMFWYRQQPGQSLTLIATANQGSEATYESGFVIDKFPISRPNLTFSTLTVSNMSPEDSSIYLCSILGYRDGLGTEAFFGQGTRLTVV.

The chain links TRBV6-1 to TRBJ2-5; 15 nucleotides match TRBD2. CDR3 length equals 15 residues. From germline, CDR1 is MNHNS and CDR2 SASEGT. V dropped 5 bases and J dropped 5; count of bases not matched to a gene: 3. The CDR3 DNA follows: TGTGCCAGCAGTCGGACTAGCGGGAGGGCCGAGACCCAGTACTTC. Translation gives CASSRTSGRAETQYF.

This clonotype occurred a few times. V usage is TRBV27 and J usage is TRBJ2-7; the D is unclear. Germline V CDR1 and CDR2: MNHEY, SMNVEV (reference sequence). The V gene lost 0 bases and the J gene lost 4 bases, with 10 bases spanning the gap. The CDR3 has 14 residues. The CDR3 sequence is CASSLSFAFYEQYF. CDR3 nucleotides: TGTGCCAGCAGTTTATCCTTTGCCTTTTACGAGCAGTACTTC.

The chain combines TRBV28 with TRBJ2-1, with no clear D. The CDR3 contains 16 residues. Germline V gene sequence: CDR1 MDHEN, CDR2 SYDVKM. Trimming left V 6 bases short and J 0 bases short, with 15 bases between. DNA of the CDR3: TGTGCCAGCAGGGGAAGGCTGAGGCGCTCCTACAATGAGCAGTTCTTC. Its protein product is CASRGRLRRSYNEQFF.

This clonotype has a handful of counts. This rearrangement joins TRBV18 to TRBJ1-1; D unclear. The CDR3 is made up of 14 amino acids. V was shortened by 1 base and J by 7 bases, with 13 bases between the two germline ends. Germline V CDR1 and CDR2: KGHSH, LQKENI. DNA for the CDR3: TGTGCCAGCTCACCACTGCCGGGCCCTCTTGAAGCTTTCTTT. This codes for CASSPLPGPLEAFF.

The V call is TRBV2, the J call TRBJ1-2; D is perhaps TRBD1 (5 bases). This CDR3 is 15 amino acids long. Germline-derived CDR1 and CDR2 are SNHLY and FYNNEI. Trimming pared 6 bases from V and 8 bases from J, leaving 22 bases between. DNA for the CDR3: TGTGCCAGCAGGTCCCGGGGCGGGTACGAAGGGGGCTACACCTTC. Its translation is CASRSRGGYEGGYTF.

This clonotype was observed a handful of times. V usage is TRBV5-1 and J usage is TRBJ2-2, with 11 bases identical to TRBD2. V lost 4 bases to trimming and J lost 1 base; unmatched junction nucleotides: 9. The CDR3 contains 18 residues. The V gene's germline CDR1 is SGHRS and CDR2 YFSETQ. The CDR3 sequence is CASSQLAGATQNTGELFF. The CDR3 region has the DNA TGCGCCAGCAGCCAACTAGCGGGAGCAACCCAGAACACCGGGGAGCTGTTTTTT. Full variable domain (remainder filled in from reference TRBV5-1 and TRBJ2-2): KAGVTQTPRYLIKTRGQQVTLSCSPISGHRSVSWYQQTPGQGLQFLFEYFSETQRNKGNFPGRFSGRQFSNSRSEMNVSTLELGDSALYLCASSQLAGATQNTGELFFGEGSRLTVL.

Comments on this clonotype: With a much larger clone just one base away, this may be a read error. The chain recombines TRBV5-1 with TRBJ1-1; TRBD1 matches 7 bases. Germline CDR1 reads SGHRS; CDR2 reads YFSETQ. This CDR3 spans 13 amino acids. J was trimmed by 4 bases and V by 4 bases; bases with no gene match: 4. CDR3 region: CASSRDSCTEAFF. The CDR3, as DNA: TGCGCCAGCAGCCGGGACAGCTGCACTGAAGCTTTCTTT.

This clonotype showed up just a few times. The chain couples TRBV5-1 to TRBJ2-7; D not certain. The CDR3 runs to 14 residues. The V gene lost 0 bases and the J gene lost 0 bases, with 7 bases spanning the gap. In germline, CDR1 is SGHRS, CDR2 YFSETQ. The CDR3 nucleotides are TGCGCCAGCAGCTTGGACCAGGCCTCCTACGAGCAGTACTTC. The encoded protein is CASSLDQASYEQYF.

Only a few counts were recorded for this clonotype. This chain uses TRBV2 with TRBJ2-3; weak D call: TRBD2 (5 bases). Trimming left V 0 bases short and J 3 bases short, with 7 bases between. The V gene's germline CDR1 is SNHLY and CDR2 FYNNEI. CDR3 size: 14 residues. In DNA form, the CDR3 reads TGTGCCAGCAGTGAAGCGCCGGGGACAGATACGCAGTATTTT. This sequence encodes CASSEAPGTDTQYF.

This clonotype was counted ten times or more. This chain uses TRBV24-1 with TRBJ1-2; possible D gene TRBD1, 5 bases. CDR1 and CDR2 from the germline V gene are KGHDR and SFDVKD. The CDR3 extends over 13 amino acids. V was pared by 3 bases and J by 4 bases, with 8 bases between. The CDR3 DNA is TGTGCCACCAGTGATGGGGGTGGCTATGGCTACACCTTC. Its translation is CATSDGGGYGYTF.

This clonotype was seen a few times. The CDR3 nucleotides read TGTGCCAGCAGCCGAGGGACCGGCAGACTGAATTCACCCCTCCACTTT. Protein: CASSRGTGRLNSPLHF. The chain joins TRBV5-6 to TRBJ1-6; D possibly corresponds to TRBD1 (5 bases). The length of the CDR3 is 16 residues. Trimming left V 4 bases short and J 7 bases short, with 18 bases between. Germline lookup yields CDR1 SGHDT and CDR2 YYEEEE.

The table lists this clonotype with a few counts. CDR3 in DNA: TGTGCCAGCAGCCACAGGGTAGCGGGGGAGCAGTTCTTC. It yields the protein CASSHRVAGEQFF. This sequence joins TRBV3-1 and TRBJ2-1; 8 bases fit TRBD2. CDR3 length equals 13 residues. In germline, CDR1 is LGHDT, CDR2 YNNKEL (reference sequence). The V and J ends lost 3 bases and 10 bases, in that order; junction bases with no gene match: 5.

The chain carries TRBV20-1 and TRBJ1-1; no definite D call. The CDR3 sequence is 13 residues long. Germline-derived CDR1 and CDR2 are DFQATT and SNEGSKA (reference sequence). V was clipped by 1 base and J by 5 bases, with 11 bases between them. The CDR3 DNA reads TGCAGTGCTAGAGGGGCGGTTTGGACTGAAGCTTTCTTT. This sequence encodes CSARGAVWTEAFF.

This clonotype has only one observation. The chain links TRBV20-1 to TRBJ2-7; D gene unclear. Germline V gives CDR1 DFQATT, CDR2 SNEGSKA (reference sequence). The CDR3 spans 15 residues. V lost 4 bases to trimming and J lost 3 bases, with 19 bases between them. In DNA form, the CDR3 reads TGCAGTGCTATACCCGCCCGGCCCCCGCTCTACGAGCAGTACTTC. This encodes CSAIPARPPLYEQYF.

This clonotype was counted between two and nine times. The chain combines TRBV11-2 with TRBJ1-2, with 7 bases identical to TRBD1. Trimming removed 5 bases from V and 0 bases from J; junction bases left unmatched: 6. Germline CDR1 and CDR2: SGHAT and FQNNGV. The CDR3 has 15 amino acids. CDR3 nucleotide sequence: TGTGCCAGCAGCCTACGACAGGGACCTAACTATGGCTACACCTTC. Its translation: CASSLRQGPNYGYTF. Full variable domain (outside the CDR3, taken from reference TRBV11-2 and TRBJ1-2): EAGVAQSPRYKIIEKRQSVAFWCNPISGHATLYWYQQILGQGPKLLIQFQNNGVVDDSQLPKDRFSAERLKGVDSTLKIQPAKLEDSAVYLCASSLRQGPNYGYTFGSGTRLTVV.

The rearrangement uses TRBV29-1 and TRBJ1-2; D not certain. The CDR3 has 14 amino acids. The germline V gene encodes CDR1 SQVTM and CDR2 ANQGSEA. Between the trimmed V and J ends, which lost 0 bases and 0 bases, there was a span of 8 bases. In DNA, the CDR3 is TGCAGCGTTGAAGATAGGTCAGCTAACTATGGCTACACCTTC. Translation gives CSVEDRSANYGYTF.

The chain has TRBV7-8 and TRBJ2-2; 11 positions agree with TRBD2. The CDR3 runs to 16 residues. The J segment lost 5 bases and the V segment lost 0 bases, leaving 2 bases of the junction unmatched. Germline values: CDR1 SGHVS, CDR2 FQNEAQ. DNA for the CDR3: TGTGCCAGCAGCTTAGCGCTAGCGGGAGGAACCGGGGAGCTGTTTTTT. Translation: CASSLALAGGTGELFF.

This clonotype was detected only a few times. The chain carries TRBV20-1 and TRBJ1-3; no reliable D call. The ends were cut back, 4 bases at V and 2 bases at J, with 9 bases in the middle. This CDR3 comprises 13 residues. Germline loops: CDR1 DFQATT, CDR2 SNEGSKA (reference sequence). Written as DNA, the CDR3 is TGCAGTGCTACACAAGGCCCTGGAAACACCATATATTTT. As protein: CSATQGPGNTIYF.

The V and J genes are TRBV19 and TRBJ2-7, with D unresolved. The V gene lost 0 bases and the J gene lost 4 bases, with 13 bases spanning the gap. CDR1 is LNHDA and CDR2 is SQIVND in the germline V gene (reference sequence). The CDR3 runs 15 residues. The DNA for the CDR3 is TGTGCCAGTAGTATAGATCTCGGGCTGTCTTACGAGCAGTACTTC. Translating gives CASSIDLGLSYEQYF.

This clonotype was counted between two and nine times. The gene calls are TRBV5-1 and TRBJ2-1, with 15 nucleotides matching TRBD2. CDR1 SGHRS and CDR2 YFSETQ come from the germline V gene. V shed 4 bases, J shed 4 bases, and the junction held 6 bases outside the gene matches. The CDR3 runs 17 residues. CDR3 sequence (DNA): TGCGCCAGCAGCCTAGGGACTAGCGGGAGGACGTACAATGAGCAGTTCTTC. Protein: CASSLGTSGRTYNEQFF.

This clonotype occurred a few times. CDR3 bases: TGTGCCAGCAGCCTCTGGCGGGACGACTACAATGAGCAGTTCTTC. It specifies CASSLWRDDYNEQFF. The chain combines TRBV28 with TRBJ2-1; D possibly corresponds to TRBD2 (6 bases). CDR1 and CDR2 from the germline V gene are MDHEN and SYDVKM. Trimming removed 6 bases at V and 3 bases at J, with 15 bases between. CDR3 length: 15 residues.

The rearrangement uses TRBV5-1 and TRBJ2-7; TRBD2 agrees at 13 bases. Per the germline V gene, CDR1 is SGHRS and CDR2 is YFSETQ. V was pared by 4 bases and J by 3 bases, with 7 bases of the junction left unmatched. The CDR3 is 16 residues long. This CDR3 reads CASSPGLAGEIYEQYF. CDR3 DNA sequence: TGCGCCAGCAGCCCAGGACTAGCGGGAGAGATCTACGAGCAGTACTTC.

This clonotype has more than one count but fewer than ten. The chain carries TRBV7-3 and TRBJ2-1; TRBD2 is a possible D gene (6 bases). Trimming stripped 3 bases from V and 2 bases from J, with 11 bases between. Germline V gene lookup returns CDR1 SGHTA and CDR2 FQGTGA. The CDR3 covers 15 residues. CDR3 sequence (DNA): TGTGCCAGCAGCTTTAAGCGGGTCGCCTACAATGAGCAGTTCTTC. It translates to CASSFKRVAYNEQFF.

The CDR3 spells CASSQDHGRYTGELFF. Written as DNA, the CDR3 is TGTGCCAGCAGCCAAGATCATGGGCGGTACACCGGGGAGCTGTTTTTT. J is TRBJ2-2 and V is TRBV14; the D is unclear. Germline CDR1 SGHDN, CDR2 FVKESK. The CDR3 covers 16 residues. Trimming took off 0 bases at V and 3 bases at J, with 11 bases between the two ends.

A few counts support this clonotype. This chain links TRBV12-3 or TRBV12-4 with TRBJ2-1, with D perhaps TRBD2 (5 bases). V lost 7 bases to trimming and J lost 9 bases, with 16 bases between them. CDR3 length: 13 amino acids. The CDR3 sequence: CASTPGGRGEQFF. The CDR3, as DNA: TGTGCCAGCACCCCCGGCGGACGGGGTGAGCAGTTCTTC.

The chain employs TRBV28 and TRBJ1-1; no firm D call. The CDR3 sequence is 13 residues long. The germline V gene encodes CDR1 MDHEN and CDR2 SYDVKM. Trimming took 2 bases from V and 7 from J, leaving 11 bases between them. The CDR3 nucleotides are TGTGCCAGCAGTTTACTCCTTTTGGATGAAGCTTTCTTT. This gives the protein CASSLLLLDEAFF.